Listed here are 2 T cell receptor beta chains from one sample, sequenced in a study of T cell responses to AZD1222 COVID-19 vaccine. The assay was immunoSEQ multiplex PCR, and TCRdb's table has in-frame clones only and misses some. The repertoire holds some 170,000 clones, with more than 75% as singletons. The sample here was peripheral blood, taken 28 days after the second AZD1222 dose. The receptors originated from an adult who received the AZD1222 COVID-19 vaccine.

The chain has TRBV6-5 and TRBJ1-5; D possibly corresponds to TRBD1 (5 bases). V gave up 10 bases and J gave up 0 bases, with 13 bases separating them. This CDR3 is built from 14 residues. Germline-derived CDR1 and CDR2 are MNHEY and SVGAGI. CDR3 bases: TGTGCCACTTCACTACAGGATAGCAATCAGCCCCAGCATTTT. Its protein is CATSLQDSNQPQHF.

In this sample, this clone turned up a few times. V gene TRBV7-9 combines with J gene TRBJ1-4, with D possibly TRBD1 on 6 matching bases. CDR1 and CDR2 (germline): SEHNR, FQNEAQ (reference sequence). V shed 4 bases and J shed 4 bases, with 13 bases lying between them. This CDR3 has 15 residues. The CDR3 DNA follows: TGTGCCAGCAGCTCCCAAACAGGGCTTAATGAAAAACTGTTTTTT. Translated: CASSSQTGLNEKLFF. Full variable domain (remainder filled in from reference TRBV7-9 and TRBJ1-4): DTGVSQNPRHKITKRGQNVTFRCDPISEHNRLYWYRQTLGQGPEFLTYFQNEAQLEKSRLLSDRFSAERPKGSFSTLEIQRTEQGDSAMYLCASSSQTGLNEKLFFGSGTQLSVL.